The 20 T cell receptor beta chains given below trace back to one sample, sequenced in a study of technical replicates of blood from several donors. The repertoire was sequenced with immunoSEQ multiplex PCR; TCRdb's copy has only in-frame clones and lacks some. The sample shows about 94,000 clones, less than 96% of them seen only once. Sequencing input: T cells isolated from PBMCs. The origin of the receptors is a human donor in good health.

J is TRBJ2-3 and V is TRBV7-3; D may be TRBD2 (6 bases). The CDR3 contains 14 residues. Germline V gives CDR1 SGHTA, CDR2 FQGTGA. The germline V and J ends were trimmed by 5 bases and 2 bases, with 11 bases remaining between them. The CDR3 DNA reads TGTGCCAGCAGCCCAGGACTAAACACAGATACGCAGTATTTT. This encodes CASSPGLNTDTQYF. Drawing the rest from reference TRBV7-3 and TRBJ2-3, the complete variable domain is GAGVSQTPSNKVTEKGKYVELRCDPISGHTALYWYRQSLGQGPEFLIYFQGTGAADDSGLPNDRFFAVRPEGSVSTLKIQRTERGDSAVYLCASSPGLNTDTQYFGPGTRLTVL.

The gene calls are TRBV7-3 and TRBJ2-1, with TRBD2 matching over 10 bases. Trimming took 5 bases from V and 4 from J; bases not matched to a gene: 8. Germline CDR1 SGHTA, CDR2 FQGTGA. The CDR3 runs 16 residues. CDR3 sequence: CASSQEAGGAYNEQFF. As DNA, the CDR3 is TGTGCCAGCAGCCAAGAAGCGGGAGGGGCTTACAATGAGCAGTTCTTC.

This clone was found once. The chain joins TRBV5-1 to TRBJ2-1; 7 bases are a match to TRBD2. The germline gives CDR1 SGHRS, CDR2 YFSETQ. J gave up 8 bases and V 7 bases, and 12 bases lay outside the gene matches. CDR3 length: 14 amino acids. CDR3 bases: TGCGCCAGCGGGAGGGAGGCGCGGTTCTATGAGCAGTTCTTC. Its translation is CASGREARFYEQFF.

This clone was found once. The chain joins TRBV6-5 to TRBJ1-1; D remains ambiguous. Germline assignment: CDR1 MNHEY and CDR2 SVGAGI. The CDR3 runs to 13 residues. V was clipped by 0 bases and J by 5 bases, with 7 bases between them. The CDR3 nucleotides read TGTGCCAGCAGTTACTCGGTCAGGACTGAAGCTTTCTTT. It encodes CASSYSVRTEAFF.

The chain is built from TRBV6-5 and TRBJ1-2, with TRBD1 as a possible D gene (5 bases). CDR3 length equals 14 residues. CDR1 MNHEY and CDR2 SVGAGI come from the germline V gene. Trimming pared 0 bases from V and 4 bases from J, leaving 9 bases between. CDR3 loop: CASSYSIGAYGYTF. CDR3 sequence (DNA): TGTGCCAGCAGTTACTCGATAGGGGCCTATGGCTACACCTTC.

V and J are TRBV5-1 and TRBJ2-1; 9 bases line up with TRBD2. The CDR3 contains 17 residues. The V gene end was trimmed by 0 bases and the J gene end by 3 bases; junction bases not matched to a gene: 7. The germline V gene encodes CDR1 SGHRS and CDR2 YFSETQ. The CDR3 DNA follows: TGCGCCAGCAGCTTGGAGGCTAGCGGGACCAACTACAATGAGCAGTTCTTC. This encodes CASSLEASGTNYNEQFF.

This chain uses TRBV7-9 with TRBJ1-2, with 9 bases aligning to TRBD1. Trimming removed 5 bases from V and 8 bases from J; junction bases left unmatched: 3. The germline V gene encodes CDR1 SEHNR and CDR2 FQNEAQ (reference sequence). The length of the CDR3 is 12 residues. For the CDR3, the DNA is TGTGCCAGCAGCGACAGGGGGGGAGGCTACACCTTC. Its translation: CASSDRGGGYTF.

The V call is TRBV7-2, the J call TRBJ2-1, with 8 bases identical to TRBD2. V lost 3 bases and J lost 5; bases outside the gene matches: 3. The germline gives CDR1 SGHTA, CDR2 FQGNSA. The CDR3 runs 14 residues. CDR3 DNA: TGTGCCAGCAGCTTTACTAGCGGTAACAATGAGCAGTTCTTC. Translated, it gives CASSFTSGNNEQFF.

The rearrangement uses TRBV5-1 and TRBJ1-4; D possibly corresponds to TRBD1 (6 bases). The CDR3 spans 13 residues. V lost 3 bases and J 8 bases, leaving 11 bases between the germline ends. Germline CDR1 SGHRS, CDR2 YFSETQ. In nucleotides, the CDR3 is TGCGCCAGCAGCTCTCAGGGGTTAGAAAAACTGTTTTTT. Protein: CASSSQGLEKLFF.

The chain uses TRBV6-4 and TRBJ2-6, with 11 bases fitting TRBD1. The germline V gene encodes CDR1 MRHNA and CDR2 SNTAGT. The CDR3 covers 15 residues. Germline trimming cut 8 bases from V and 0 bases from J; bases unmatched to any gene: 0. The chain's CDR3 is CASGTGGSGANVLTF. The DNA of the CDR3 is TGTGCCAGCGGGACAGGGGGCTCTGGGGCCAACGTCCTGACTTTC.

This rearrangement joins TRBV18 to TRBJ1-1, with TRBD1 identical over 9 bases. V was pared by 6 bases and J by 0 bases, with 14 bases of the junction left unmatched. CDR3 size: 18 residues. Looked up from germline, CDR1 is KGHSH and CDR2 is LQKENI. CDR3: CASSYVSGTGIMNTEAFF. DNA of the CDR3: TGTGCCAGCTCCTACGTCTCCGGGACAGGGATTATGAACACTGAAGCTTTCTTT.

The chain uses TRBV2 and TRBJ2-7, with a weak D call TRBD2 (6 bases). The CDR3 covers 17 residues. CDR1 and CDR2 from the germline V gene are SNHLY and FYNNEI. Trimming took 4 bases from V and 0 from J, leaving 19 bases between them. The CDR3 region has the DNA TGTGCCAGCAGTGCCATGCCCCCCACTAGCTACTCCTACGAGCAGTACTTC. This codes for CASSAMPPTSYSYEQYF.

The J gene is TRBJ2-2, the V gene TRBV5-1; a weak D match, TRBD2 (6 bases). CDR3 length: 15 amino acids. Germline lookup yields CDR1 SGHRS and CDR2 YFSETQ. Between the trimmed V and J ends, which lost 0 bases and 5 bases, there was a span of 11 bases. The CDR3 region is CASSLGTTKTGELFF. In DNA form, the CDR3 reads TGCGCCAGCAGCTTGGGGACTACCAAGACCGGGGAGCTGTTTTTT.

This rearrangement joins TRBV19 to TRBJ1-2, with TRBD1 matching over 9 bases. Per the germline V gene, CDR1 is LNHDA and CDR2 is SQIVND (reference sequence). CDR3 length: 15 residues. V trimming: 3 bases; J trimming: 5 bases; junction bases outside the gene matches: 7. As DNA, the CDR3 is TGTGCCAGTAGTATTGACAGGGGGATCGGGTATGGCTACACCTTC. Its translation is CASSIDRGIGYGYTF.

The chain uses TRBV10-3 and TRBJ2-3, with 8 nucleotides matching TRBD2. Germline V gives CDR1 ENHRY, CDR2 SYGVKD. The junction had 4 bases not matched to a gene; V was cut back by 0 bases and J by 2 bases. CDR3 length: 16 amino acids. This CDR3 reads CAISESASGLTDTQYF. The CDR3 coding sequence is TGTGCCATCAGTGAGTCAGCTAGCGGGCTCACAGATACGCAGTATTTT.

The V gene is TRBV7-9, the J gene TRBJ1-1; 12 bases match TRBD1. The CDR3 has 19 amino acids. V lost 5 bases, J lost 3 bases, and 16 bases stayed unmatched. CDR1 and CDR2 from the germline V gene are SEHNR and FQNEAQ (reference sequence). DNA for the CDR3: TGTGCCAGCAGCCCCATAACCGGGACAGGGGGCTTCTATGACACTGAAGCTTTCTTT. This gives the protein CASSPITGTGGFYDTEAFF.

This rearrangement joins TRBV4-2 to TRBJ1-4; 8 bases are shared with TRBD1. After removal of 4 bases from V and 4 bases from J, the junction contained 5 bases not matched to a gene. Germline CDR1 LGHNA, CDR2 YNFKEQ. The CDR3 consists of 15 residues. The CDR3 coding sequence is TGTGCCAGCAGCCGTTCCGGGACAGGTAATGAAAAACTGTTTTTT. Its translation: CASSRSGTGNEKLFF.

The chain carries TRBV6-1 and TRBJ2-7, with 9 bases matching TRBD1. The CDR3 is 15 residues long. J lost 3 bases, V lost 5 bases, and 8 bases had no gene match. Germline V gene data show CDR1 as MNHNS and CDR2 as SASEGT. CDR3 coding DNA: TGTGCCAGCAGTACGGGACAGGGCTTAAGCTACGAGCAGTACTTC. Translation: CASSTGQGLSYEQYF.

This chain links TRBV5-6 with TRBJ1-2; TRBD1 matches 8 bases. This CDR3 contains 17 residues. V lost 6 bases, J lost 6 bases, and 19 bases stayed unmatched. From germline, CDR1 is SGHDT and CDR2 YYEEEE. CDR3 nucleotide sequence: TGTGCCAGCACCCCCGGACTGGGACAGGTCCTTCTGCATGGCTACACCTTC. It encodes CASTPGLGQVLLHGYTF.

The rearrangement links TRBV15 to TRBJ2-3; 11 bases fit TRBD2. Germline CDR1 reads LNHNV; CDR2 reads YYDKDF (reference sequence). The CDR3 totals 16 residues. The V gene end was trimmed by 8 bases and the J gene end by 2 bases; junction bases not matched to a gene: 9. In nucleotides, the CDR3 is TGTGCCACCTCTCTCATGGGACTAGCGGTCACAGATACGCAGTATTTT. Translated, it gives CATSLMGLAVTDTQYF. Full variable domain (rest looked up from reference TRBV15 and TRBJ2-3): DAMVIQNPRYQVTQFGKPVTLSCSQTLNHNVMYWYQQKSSQAPKLLFHYYDKDFNNEADTPDNFQSRRPNTSFCFLDIRSPGLGDTAMYLCATSLMGLAVTDTQYFGPGTRLTVL.